This T cell receptor beta chain was sequenced in a study of metastatic and nonmetastatic thyroid tumors. Whole-study context: Repertoire data that came from the blood and tumor or nodule tissue of malignant and benign thyroid patients were compared.

V lost 2 bases, J lost 1 base, and 9 bases lay in between. The germline gives CDR1 ENHRY, CDR2 SYGVKD. The CDR3 runs to 15 residues. Study-wide results and caveats: Benign nodules reportedly had significantly lower TCR beta diversity than malignant thyroid tumors in blood and tumor.

Ahead of thyroid surgery, no patient had received treatment of any kind. Original processing methods: Variation in CDR3 across clinicopathological groups served as the basis for constructing a distant-metastasis classifier in papillary thyroid cancer. TCRdb ran MiXCR on the PCR reads. These V and J calls originate from TCRdb's pipeline instead of the authors' own analysis. The repertoire consists of roughly 13,000 clones, with 25% to 30% occurring once and the leading ten covering nearly 4%. This clone was observed a handful of times. As yet, its antigen is unknown. Material: blood. The clonotype originates from a female donor with papillary thyroid cancer or a benign thyroid nodule (not recorded which). Some clones in this sample may be carry-over from other donors' samples. The chain uses TRBV10-3 and TRBJ1-5; D uncertain. This CDR3 reads CAISESGRSNQPQHF. In DNA, the CDR3 is TGTGCCATCAGTGAGAGCGGGCGAAGCAATCAGCCCCAGCATTTT.